These 9 T cell receptor beta chains were all obtained from the same sample, sequenced in a study of cytotoxic CD8 clonotypes in ibrutinib-treated CLL. Clones were read by immunoSEQ multiplex PCR, and TCRdb kept only the in-frame ones, dropping some. The sample carries approximately 330,000 clones, 80% recorded once. The sequenced sample was PBMCs, obtained before ibrutinib treatment. These TCRs come from a human donor with chronic lymphocytic leukemia.

This chain links TRBV7-2 with TRBJ1-1; TRBD1 might be the D (5 bases). Per the germline V gene, CDR1 is SGHTA and CDR2 is FQGNSA. The CDR3 length is 14 residues. V lost 4 bases to trimming and J lost 1 base, with 10 bases between them. CDR3 nucleotides: TGTGCCAGCAGCTCGATGGGGCAGAACACTGAAGCTTTCTTT. Protein: CASSSMGQNTEAFF.

The V gene is TRBV18, the J gene TRBJ1-5; D not certain. CDR3 length equals 14 residues. V was clipped by 5 bases and J by 4 bases, with 12 bases between them. Germline V gene data show CDR1 as KGHSH and CDR2 as LQKENI. CDR3 bases: TGTGCCAGCTCATCCTCCACGGGAAATCAGCCCCAGCATTTT. Encoded protein: CASSSSTGNQPQHF.

The DNA for the CDR3 is TGTGCCAGCAGTGCTGTGCTTTACTCTGGAAACACCATATATTTT. Translating gives CASSAVLYSGNTIYF. The V call is TRBV6-1, the J call TRBJ1-3, with D unresolved. The V end was cut by 4 bases, the J end by 0 bases, with 10 bases between. The CDR3 contains 15 residues. The germline V gene encodes CDR1 MNHNS and CDR2 SASEGT.

This sequence joins TRBV5-4 and TRBJ2-1; 10 nucleotides align to TRBD2. CDR1 and CDR2 from the germline V gene are SGHNT and YYREEE (reference sequence). V lost 0 bases to trimming and J lost 7 bases; unmatched junction nucleotides: 7. This CDR3 contains 16 residues. Here the CDR3 reads CASSLASGRAWNEQFF. The CDR3 DNA reads as TGTGCCAGCAGCTTGGCCAGCGGGAGGGCCTGGAATGAGCAGTTCTTC. Supplemented by reference TRBV5-4 and TRBJ2-1, the full variable domain reads ETGVTQSPTHLIKTRGQQVTLRCSSQSGHNTVSWYQQALGQGPQFIFQYYREEENGRGNFPPRFSGLQFPNYSSELNVNALELDDSALYLCASSLASGRAWNEQFFGPGTRLTVL.

The chain combines TRBV16 with TRBJ1-1, with a possible D match to TRBD1 (5 bases). This CDR3 is built from 17 residues. The V end lost 4 bases, the J end lost 1 base, and 19 bases lay between the germline ends. Germline V gene lookup returns CDR1 KGHSY and CDR2 FQNENV. CDR3 in DNA: TGTGCCAGCAGCCGCACCCGGGGGGGGGACCCGAACACTGAAGCTTTCTTT. Protein product: CASSRTRGGDPNTEAFF. Based on the CDR3 plus reference TRBV16 and TRBJ1-1, the full variable domain is GEEVAQTPKHLVRGEGQKAKLYCAPIKGHSYVFWYQQVLKNEFKFLISFQNENVFDETGMPKERFSAKCLPNSPCSLEIQATKLEDSAVYFCASSRTRGGDPNTEAFFGQGTRLTVV.

The chain has TRBV29-1 and TRBJ2-3, with 14 positions matching TRBD2. The CDR3 totals 18 residues. Germline V gene sequence: CDR1 SQVTM, CDR2 ANQGSEA. J was trimmed by 2 bases and V by 3 bases; bases with no gene match: 10. DNA of the CDR3: TGCAGCGTTGACCGACTAGCGGGAGGGTCCGGGCACACAGATACGCAGTATTTT. As protein: CSVDRLAGGSGHTDTQYF.

The chain recombines TRBV7-2 with TRBJ2-3; D tentatively reads TRBD1 or TRBD2 (5 bases each). The CDR3 is 16 residues long. Trimming took off 5 bases at V and 4 bases at J, with 19 bases between the two ends. The V gene's germline CDR1 is SGHTA and CDR2 FQGNSA. CDR3 loop: CASSRLGPGTPDTQYF. CDR3 in DNA: TGTGCCAGCAGCCGCTTAGGACCTGGGACCCCAGATACGCAGTATTTT. The variable domain in full, completed from reference TRBV7-2 and TRBJ2-3, reads GAGVSQSPSNKVTEKGKDVELRCDPISGHTALYWYRQSLGQGLEFLIYFQGNSAPDKSGLPSDRFSAERTGGSVSTLTIQRTQQEDSAVYLCASSRLGPGTPDTQYFGPGTRLTVL.

V is TRBV4-1 and J is TRBJ2-3; D not resolved. Germline V gene lookup returns CDR1 MGHRA and CDR2 YSYEKL. The V and J ends lost 5 bases and 3 bases respectively, with 9 bases between them. This CDR3 region has 13 residues. The CDR3 DNA reads TGCGCCAGCAGCTTTAGCCCTACAGATACGCAGTATTTT. Its translation is CASSFSPTDTQYF.

The rearrangement joins TRBV5-4 to TRBJ2-2; a weak D match, TRBD2 (6 bases). The V end lost 7 bases, the J end lost 3 bases, and 13 bases lay between the germline ends. Germline V gene sequence: CDR1 SGHNT, CDR2 YYREEE (reference sequence). CDR3 size: 14 residues. The CDR3 sequence: CASFAGPDTGELFF. CDR3 nucleotide sequence: TGTGCCAGCTTCGCGGGGCCGGACACCGGGGAGCTGTTTTTT.